This T cell receptor (beta chain) appears in the sequencing data of a study of blood T cells in healthy people across ages. General study results and limits: Estimated diversity, derived from one million T cells, was regarded as an underestimate.

Germline values: CDR1 DFQATT, CDR2 SNEGSKA (reference sequence). V was shortened by 2 bases and J by 5 bases, with 25 bases between the two germline ends. This CDR3 is built from 18 residues. As for this clonotype: The antigen is undetermined.

A J-beta primer mix and a sample-barcoded 5' primer were used in a second PCR of about 6 to 12 cycles. TCRdb used MiXCR to reprocess the 5' RACE reads, holding one entry per CDR3 protein. In the table there are 650,000 to 1,000,000 distinct CDR3 sequences, 30% to 45% of which are singletons. The sample consisted of blood. The sequence derives from a man younger than 35 in good health. V usage is TRBV20-1 and J usage is TRBJ2-1; D may be TRBD2 (5 bases). For the CDR3, the DNA is TGCAGTGCTAGAACGTTCCATCGACGTCACCCCGGGGACAATGAGCAGTTCTTC. Protein product: CSARTFHRRHPGDNEQFF.